Presented here are 19 T cell receptor beta chains from one specimen sequenced in a study of cytomegalovirus exposure and HLA in healthy donors. Primers for the PCR totalled 60 Vbeta and 13 Jbeta. Using immunoSEQ multiplex PCR, the repertoire was profiled, and TCRdb retains in-frame clones only, with some absent. The sample lists about 120,000 clones, 75% to 85% occurring once. Sequences were obtained from PBMCs. These receptors were collected from a man aged 25-40 years in good health and CMV-seropositive.

This chain joins TRBV19 and TRBJ2-3; 7 bases are a match to TRBD2. This CDR3 has 13 residues. Germline assignment: CDR1 LNHDA and CDR2 SQIVND (reference sequence). With V trimmed by 7 bases and J by 8 bases, 9 bases remained unmatched. CDR3 sequence: CASMRGIAGTQYF. DNA for the CDR3: TGTGCCAGTATGCGGGGGATCGCGGGTACGCAGTATTTT.

This chain joins TRBV28 and TRBJ1-2; 10 bases map to TRBD1. Germline V lookup: CDR1 MDHEN, CDR2 SYDVKM. Germline trimming cut 5 bases from V and 5 bases from J; bases unmatched to any gene: 8. The CDR3 has 15 residues. This CDR3 is CASSRRPGQGYGYTF. The CDR3 DNA is TGTGCCAGCAGTAGACGACCGGGACAGGGGTATGGCTACACCTTC.

V gene TRBV25-1 combines with J gene TRBJ2-3, with no clear D. V lost 4 bases, J lost 5 bases, and 4 bases lay in between. There are 11 residues in the CDR3. Germline CDR1 and CDR2: MGHDK and SYGVNS. The CDR3 loop reads CASSGGDTQYF. The CDR3 bases are TGTGCCAGCAGTGGAGGAGATACGCAGTATTTT. Complete variable domain (other parts from reference TRBV25-1 and TRBJ2-3): EADIYQTPRYLVIGTGKKITLECSQTMGHDKMYWYQQDPGMELHLIHYSYGVNSTEKGDLSSESTVSRIRTEHFPLTLESARPSHTSQYLCASSGGDTQYFGPGTRLTVL.

In its sample, this clone was seen a few times. This chain uses TRBV28 with TRBJ1-1, with D unresolved. The CDR3 contains 12 residues. Trimming removed 6 bases from V and 3 bases from J, with 8 bases in between. CDR1 and CDR2 from the germline V gene are MDHEN and SYDVKM. The CDR3 bases are TGTGCCAGCAGGGATGGGCACACTGAAGCTTTCTTT. As protein: CASRDGHTEAFF.

The chain couples TRBV28 to TRBJ2-1; 9 positions agree with TRBD2. Germline assignment: CDR1 MDHEN and CDR2 SYDVKM. V lost 7 bases, J lost 5 bases, and 12 bases stayed unmatched. This CDR3 comprises 16 residues. CDR3 loop: CASTQPLAGKNNEQFF. CDR3 nucleotide sequence: TGTGCCAGCACCCAACCCCTAGCGGGAAAAAACAATGAGCAGTTCTTC.

The chain is built from TRBV7-2 and TRBJ1-2, with D perhaps matching TRBD1 (5 bases). Germline CDR1 and CDR2: SGHTA and FQGNSA. The ends were cut back, 1 base at V and 0 bases at J, with 21 bases in the middle. The CDR3 loop spans 19 amino acids. The CDR3 region is CASSLEKDIWATSNYGYTF. The CDR3 coding sequence is TGTGCCAGCAGCTTAGAAAAGGACATTTGGGCTACCTCTAACTATGGCTACACCTTC.

This clone was detected only once. The chain carries TRBV4-2 and TRBJ2-1, with D tentatively TRBD1 (5 bases). Germline loops: CDR1 LGHNA, CDR2 YNFKEQ. The CDR3 runs to 14 residues. Trimming removed 0 bases at V and 4 bases at J, with 7 bases between. DNA for the CDR3: TGTGCCAGCAGCCAAGATCGACAGTACAATGAGCAGTTCTTC. Amino acids: CASSQDRQYNEQFF.

The V gene is TRBV9, the J gene TRBJ1-3, with D perhaps matching TRBD1 (5 bases). The CDR3 spans 14 residues. Trimming took off 0 bases at V and 1 base at J, with 5 bases between the two ends. CDR1 SGDLS and CDR2 YYNGEE come from the germline V gene. CDR3: CASSVAGSGNTIYF. CDR3 bases: TGTGCCAGCAGCGTAGCAGGGTCTGGAAACACCATATATTTT.

This chain connects TRBV19 to TRBJ2-7, with D perhaps matching TRBD1 (6 bases). This CDR3 comprises 12 residues. Trimming removed 5 bases from V and 5 bases from J, with 10 bases in between. In germline, CDR1 is LNHDA, CDR2 SQIVND (reference sequence). The CDR3 nucleotides are TGTGCCAGTAGTTTGTCAGGGGACGAGCAGTACTTC. Protein product: CASSLSGDEQYF.

In regard to this clone: The sample has other DNA sequences that encode this CDR3 too. The genes are TRBV7-2 and TRBJ2-2; TRBD1 might be the D (6 bases). V dropped 3 bases and J dropped 1 base, with 6 bases sitting between them. The CDR3 covers 14 residues. The germline V gene encodes CDR1 SGHTA and CDR2 FQGNSA. Here the CDR3 reads CASSLTGNTGELFF. The CDR3 DNA reads as TGTGCCAGCAGCTTGACAGGGAACACCGGGGAGCTGTTTTTT.

This clone was detected once. CDR3 DNA sequence: TGCGCCAGCAGCCAAGTAACAGGGCTCTCTGGAAACACCATATATTTT. Translation gives CASSQVTGLSGNTIYF. The chain combines TRBV4-3 with TRBJ1-3; weak D call: TRBD1 (6 bases). The CDR3 runs to 16 residues. The V and J ends lost 1 base and 0 bases respectively, with 10 bases between them. CDR1 is LGHNA, CDR2 YSLEER, per germline.

The V and J genes are TRBV6-6 and TRBJ1-2; 9 bases match TRBD1. The length of the CDR3 is 15 residues. The J segment lost 2 bases and the V segment lost 2 bases, leaving 3 bases of the junction unmatched. Germline V lookup: CDR1 MNHNY, CDR2 SVGAGI (reference sequence). CDR3 sequence (DNA): TGTGCCAGCAGTTACGTCGGACAGGGGAACTATGGCTACACCTTC. Its translation: CASSYVGQGNYGYTF.

V is TRBV5-1 and J is TRBJ2-7; 9 bases agree with TRBD1. CDR3 length: 15 amino acids. Germline trimming cut 4 bases from V and 2 bases from J; bases unmatched to any gene: 7. The germline CDR1 and CDR2 sequences are SGHRS and YFSETQ. CDR3 in DNA: TGCGCCAGCAGCCGAACAGGGGGCCCCACCTACGAGCAGTACTTC. Translating gives CASSRTGGPTYEQYF.

The J gene is TRBJ2-2, the V gene TRBV2; TRBD1 matches at 7 bases. There are 16 residues in the CDR3. V shed 2 bases, J shed 0 bases, and the junction held 3 bases outside the gene matches. The germline CDR1 and CDR2 sequences are SNHLY and FYNNEI. This CDR3 reads CASSEMGQPNTGELFF. Here the CDR3 DNA reads TGTGCCAGCAGTGAAATGGGACAGCCGAACACCGGGGAGCTGTTTTTT. Based on the CDR3 plus reference TRBV2 and TRBJ2-2, the full variable domain is EPEVTQTPSHQVTQMGQEVILRCVPISNHLYFYWYRQILGQKVEFLVSFYNNEISEKSEIFDDQFSVERPDGSNFTLKIRSTKLEDSAMYFCASSEMGQPNTGELFFGEGSRLTVL.

This clone was seen only once. The chain uses TRBV6-5 and TRBJ2-7; D may be TRBD1 (6 bases). V lost 2 bases to trimming and J lost 7 bases, with 15 bases between them. Germline-derived CDR1 and CDR2 are MNHEY and SVGAGI. This CDR3 region has 14 residues. The CDR3 nucleotides read TGTGCCAGCAGTTACGGGACCAGGGGCGGGGAGCAGTACTTC. Its protein product is CASSYGTRGGEQYF.

Note on this clone: Relative to the germline gene, one junction end is altered; a read error may explain this. The rearrangement joins TRBV20-1 to TRBJ2-5, with 7 bases fitting TRBD2. There are 11 residues in the CDR3. Looked up from germline, CDR1 is DFQATT and CDR2 is SNEGSKA (reference sequence). The CDR3 nucleotides are TGCAGTGCTCTAGCGGACAAGACCCAGAACTTC. Translating it yields CSALADKTQNF.

The V call is TRBV19, the J call TRBJ1-1; D not certain. V was shortened by 9 bases and J by 8 bases, with 10 bases between the two germline ends. The CDR3 loop spans 10 amino acids. From germline, CDR1 is LNHDA and CDR2 SQIVND (reference sequence). For the CDR3, the DNA is TGTGCCAGCCGACGGGAAGAAGCTTTCTTT. It yields the protein CASRREEAFF.

This clone was counted once. The V gene is TRBV2, the J gene TRBJ1-2; D not certain. CDR1 and CDR2 from the germline V gene are SNHLY and FYNNEI. V was trimmed by 6 bases and J by 3 bases, leaving 11 bases between them. The CDR3 consists of 13 residues. In DNA, the CDR3 is TGTGCCAGCAGCCCGGGAAAACACTATGGCTACACCTTC. Translating gives CASSPGKHYGYTF. Variable domain in full (rest from reference TRBV2 and TRBJ1-2): EPEVTQTPSHQVTQMGQEVILRCVPISNHLYFYWYRQILGQKVEFLVSFYNNEISEKSEIFDDQFSVERPDGSNFTLKIRSTKLEDSAMYFCASSPGKHYGYTFGSGTRLTVV.

CDR3 coding DNA: TGTGCCAGCAGCTTTGCGGGGGGCTACGAGCAGTACTTC. Translating gives CASSFAGGYEQYF. V usage is TRBV7-2 and J usage is TRBJ2-7; TRBD2 matches at 8 bases. Germline CDR1 and CDR2: SGHTA and FQGNSA. The trim removed 3 bases at V and 3 bases at J, leaving 1 base unmatched. The CDR3 has 13 residues.